Following are 8 T cell receptor beta chains from one sample sequenced in a study of shared clonotypes between healthy human individuals. Here immunoSEQ multiplex PCR was the method, and the copy in TCRdb shows in-frame clones only, minus some. The sample lists 1.5 million to 2.5 million clones; just under 95% were seen once. CD45RO negativity and positive selection for CCR7 defined naive CD8 cells, a population that excluded terminally differentiated effector memory CD45RA+ cells. The material sequenced was naive CD8+ T cells sorted from blood. The origin of the receptors is a young man in good health.

The chain links TRBV29-1 to TRBJ2-7; TRBD2 is a possible D gene (6 bases). The germline V gene has CDR1 SQVTM and CDR2 ANQGSEA. The V gene lost 5 bases and the J gene lost 4 bases, with 15 bases spanning the gap. This CDR3 has 13 residues. The CDR3 sequence is CSVSYRGDYEQYF. CDR3 nucleotide sequence: TGCAGCGTTTCCTACCGCGGGGATTACGAGCAGTACTTC.

The chain recombines TRBV7-3 with TRBJ2-5; 10 bases line up with TRBD2. V lost 0 bases, J lost 3 bases, and 7 bases stayed unmatched. CDR1 is SGHTA, CDR2 FQGTGA, per germline. The CDR3 loop spans 17 amino acids. CDR3 sequence (DNA): TGTGCCAGCAGCTTAACTGGGGTTACTAGCGGGAAAGAGACCCAGTACTTC. It codes for CASSLTGVTSGKETQYF.

The rearrangement links TRBV9 to TRBJ1-1; D not certain. Trimming removed 0 bases at V and 11 bases at J, with 17 bases between. Germline V gene sequence: CDR1 SGDLS, CDR2 YYNGEE. The CDR3 contains 14 residues. Written as DNA, the CDR3 is TGTGCCAGCAGCGTAGGGGCGCAACCCCTTGGGGCTTTCTTT. This encodes CASSVGAQPLGAFF.

The chain recombines TRBV19 with TRBJ1-2, with D tentatively TRBD1 (5 bases). The V gene's germline CDR1 is LNHDA and CDR2 SQIVND (reference sequence). The CDR3 loop spans 12 amino acids. Trimming removed 7 bases at V and 4 bases at J, with 10 bases between. The CDR3 spells CASTQGPYGYTF. The CDR3, as DNA: TGTGCCAGTACCCAGGGTCCCTATGGCTACACCTTC.

V is TRBV10-3 and J is TRBJ2-2; D ambiguous. This CDR3 spans 15 amino acids. CDR1 ENHRY and CDR2 SYGVKD come from the germline V gene. V dropped 4 bases and J dropped 0 bases, with 9 bases sitting between them. The CDR3 loop is CAISGPDTNTGELFF. The CDR3 DNA reads as TGTGCCATCAGTGGCCCTGATACGAACACCGGGGAGCTGTTTTTT.

The rearrangement links TRBV4-1 to TRBJ2-5; 7 bases match TRBD2. The germline gives CDR1 MGHRA, CDR2 YSYEKL. The CDR3 consists of 15 residues. V shed 4 bases, J shed 7 bases, and the junction held 12 bases outside the gene matches. The CDR3 nucleotides are TGCGCCAGCAGCCCAAGTGGACTAGGGGATCCGACCCAGTACTTC. It yields the protein CASSPSGLGDPTQYF.

The chain couples TRBV28 to TRBJ2-1; D may correspond to TRBD1 or TRBD2 (5 bases each). This CDR3 is 15 amino acids long. Germline-derived CDR1 and CDR2 are MDHEN and SYDVKM. With 5 bases removed from V and 3 bases from J, the gap between germline ends came to 14 bases. The CDR3 DNA follows: TGTGCCAGCAGTACCCGAGGGGCAATCTACAATGAGCAGTTCTTC. It specifies CASSTRGAIYNEQFF.

This clone was found once. Other nucleotide sequences from this sample produce the same CDR3. The chain couples TRBV9 to TRBJ2-7, with D possibly matching TRBD1 (5 bases). The CDR3 spans 14 residues. V shed 4 bases and J shed 3 bases, with 14 bases lying between them. Germline V CDR1 and CDR2: SGDLS, YYNGEE. CDR3 coding DNA: TGTGCCAGCAGCCCCGCTTTAGGGGACTACGAGCAGTACTTC. This translates into CASSPALGDYEQYF.